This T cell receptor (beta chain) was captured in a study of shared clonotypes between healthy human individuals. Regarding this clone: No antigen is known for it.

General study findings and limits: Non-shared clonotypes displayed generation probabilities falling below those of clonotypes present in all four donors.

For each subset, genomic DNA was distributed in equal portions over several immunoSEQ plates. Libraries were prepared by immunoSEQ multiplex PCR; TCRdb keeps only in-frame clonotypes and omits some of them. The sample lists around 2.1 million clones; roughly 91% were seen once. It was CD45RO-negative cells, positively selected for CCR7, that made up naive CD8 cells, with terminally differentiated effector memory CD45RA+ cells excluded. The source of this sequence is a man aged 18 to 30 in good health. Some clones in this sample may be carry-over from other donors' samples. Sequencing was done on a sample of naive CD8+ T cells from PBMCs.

The CDR3 sequence: CASSEASGTGEGNEQFF. The CDR3 region has the DNA TGTGCCAGCAGTGAAGCGTCCGGGACAGGGGAGGGTAATGAGCAGTTCTTC. The rearrangement joins TRBV2 to TRBJ2-1; TRBD1 aligns across 10 bases. The CDR3 extends over 17 amino acids. Germline-derived CDR1 and CDR2 are SNHLY and FYNNEI. V dropped 0 bases and J dropped 7; count of bases not matched to a gene: 9.